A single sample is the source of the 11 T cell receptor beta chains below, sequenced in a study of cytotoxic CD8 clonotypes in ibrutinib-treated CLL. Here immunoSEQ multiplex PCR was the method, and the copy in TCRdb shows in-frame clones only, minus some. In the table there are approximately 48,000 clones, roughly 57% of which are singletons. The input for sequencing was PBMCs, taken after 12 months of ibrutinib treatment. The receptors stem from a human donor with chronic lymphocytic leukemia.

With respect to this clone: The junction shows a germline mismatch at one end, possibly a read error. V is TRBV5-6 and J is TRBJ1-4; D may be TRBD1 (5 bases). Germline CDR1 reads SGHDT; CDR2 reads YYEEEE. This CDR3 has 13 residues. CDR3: CASSPIGAHPHVF. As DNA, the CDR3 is TGTGCCAGCAGCCCAATTGGGGCTCACCCCCATGTTTTT.

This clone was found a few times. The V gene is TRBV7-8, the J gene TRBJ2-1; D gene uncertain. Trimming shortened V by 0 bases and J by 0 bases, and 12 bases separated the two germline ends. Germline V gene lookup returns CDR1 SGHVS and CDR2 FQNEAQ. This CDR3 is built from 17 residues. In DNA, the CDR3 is TGTGCCAGCAGCTTAGCAGCCTTAACTAACTCCTACAATGAGCAGTTCTTC. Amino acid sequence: CASSLAALTNSYNEQFF.

This CDR3 is CSAAHQETQYF. For the CDR3, the DNA is TGCAGTGCTGCCCACCAAGAGACCCAGTACTTC. This sequence joins TRBV20-1 and TRBJ2-5; D not resolved. The CDR3 covers 11 residues. The V end was cut by 5 bases, the J end by 0 bases, with 4 bases between. CDR1 is DFQATT, CDR2 SNEGSKA, per germline (reference sequence).

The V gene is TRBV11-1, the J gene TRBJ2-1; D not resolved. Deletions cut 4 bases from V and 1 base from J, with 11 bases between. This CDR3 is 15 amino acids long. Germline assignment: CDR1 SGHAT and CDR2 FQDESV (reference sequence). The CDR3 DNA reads TGTGCCAGCAGCTCAGATAGGTCTTCCTACAATGAGCAGTTCTTC. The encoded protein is CASSSDRSSYNEQFF.

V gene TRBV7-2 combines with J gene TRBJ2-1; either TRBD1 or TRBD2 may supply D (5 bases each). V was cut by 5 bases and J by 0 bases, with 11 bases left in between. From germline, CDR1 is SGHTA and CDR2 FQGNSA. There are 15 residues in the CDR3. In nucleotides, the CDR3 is TGTGCCAGCAGCACCGGGGCGCTCTCCTACAATGAGCAGTTCTTC. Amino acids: CASSTGALSYNEQFF.

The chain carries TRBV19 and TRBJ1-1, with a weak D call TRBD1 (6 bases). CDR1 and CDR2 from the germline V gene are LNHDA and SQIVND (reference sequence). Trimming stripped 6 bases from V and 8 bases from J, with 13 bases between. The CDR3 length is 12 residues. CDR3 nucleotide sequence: TGTGCCAGTAGACCGACAGGAGGCGAAGCTTTCTTT. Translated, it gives CASRPTGGEAFF.

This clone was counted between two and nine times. CDR3 sequence reads: CASRKQGATEAFF. CDR3 nucleotide sequence: TGTGCCAGCAGAAAACAGGGGGCCACTGAAGCTTTCTTT. V usage is TRBV28 and J usage is TRBJ1-1; 9 nucleotides agree with TRBD1. The ends lost 6 bases at V and 4 bases at J; junction bases unmatched: 3. Germline V CDR1 and CDR2: MDHEN, SYDVKM. There are 13 residues in the CDR3.

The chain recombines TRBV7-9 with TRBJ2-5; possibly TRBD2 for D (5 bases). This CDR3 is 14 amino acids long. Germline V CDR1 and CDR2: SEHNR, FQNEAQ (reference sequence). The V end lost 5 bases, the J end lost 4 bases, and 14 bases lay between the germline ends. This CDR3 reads CASSPRTGLETQYF. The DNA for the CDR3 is TGTGCCAGCAGCCCCCGTACGGGATTAGAGACCCAGTACTTC. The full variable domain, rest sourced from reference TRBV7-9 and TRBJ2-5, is DTGVSQNPRHKITKRGQNVTFRCDPISEHNRLYWYRQTLGQGPEFLTYFQNEAQLEKSRLLSDRFSAERPKGSFSTLEIQRTEQGDSAMYLCASSPRTGLETQYFGPGTRLLVL.

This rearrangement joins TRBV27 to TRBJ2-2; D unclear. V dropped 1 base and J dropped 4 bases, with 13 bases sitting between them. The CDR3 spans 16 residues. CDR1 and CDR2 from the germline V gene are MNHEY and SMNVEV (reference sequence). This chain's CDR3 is CASSLFSSPGTGELFF. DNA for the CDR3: TGTGCCAGCAGTTTATTTTCCAGCCCGGGCACCGGGGAGCTGTTTTTT.

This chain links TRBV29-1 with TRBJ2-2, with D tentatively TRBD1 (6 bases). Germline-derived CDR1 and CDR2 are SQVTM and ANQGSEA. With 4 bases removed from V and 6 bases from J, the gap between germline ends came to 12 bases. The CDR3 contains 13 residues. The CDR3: CSVGGRRAGELFF. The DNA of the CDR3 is TGCAGCGTTGGGGGGCGCAGGGCCGGGGAGCTGTTTTTT.

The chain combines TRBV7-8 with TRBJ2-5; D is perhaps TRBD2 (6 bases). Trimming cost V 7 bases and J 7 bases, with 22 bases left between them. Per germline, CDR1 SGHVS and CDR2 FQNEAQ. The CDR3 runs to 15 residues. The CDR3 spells CASTSSVRVGGTQYF. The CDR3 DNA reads TGTGCCAGCACCTCCTCGGTGCGGGTGGGAGGGACCCAGTACTTC.